One and the same sample provided the 25 T cell receptor beta chains below, sequenced in a study of regulatory T cells in long-lasting Graves disease. Time point described: newly diagnosed GD, antithyroid drugs for less than 3 months. Extracted PBMC RNA gave rise to the TCR library. Building the TCR beta libraries relied on iRepertoire HTBI primers, and CDR3 regions underwent Arm-PCR. TCRdb recomputed calls from the multiplex PCR reads with MiXCR, one row per CDR3 protein. The repertoire includes around 250,000 distinct CDR3 sequences, more than 15% of them detected once, and approximately 15% sits in the top ten. The same data also contributed to another study, on T cells in Graves' hyperthyroidism and ophthalmopathy.

Source: peripheral blood mononuclear cells (PBMCs), taken at new diagnosis, from a patient treated with antithyroid drugs. The receptor set was obtained from a woman aged 25-40 years with Graves disease.

This clonotype has at least ten counts. The chain recombines TRBV18 with TRBJ1-5; a possible D gene is TRBD1 (5 bases). CDR1 is KGHSH, CDR2 LQKENI, per germline. V gave up 8 bases and J gave up 3 bases, with 11 bases separating them. The CDR3 contains 13 residues. The DNA for the CDR3 is TGTGCCAGCAGTCCACAGGACAATCAGCCCCAGCATTTT. Residues: CASSPQDNQPQHF.

This clonotype was seen repeatedly, ten times or more. The CDR3 region has the DNA TGTGCCAGCAGCTCAGGGGCAGGGGAAGAGACCCAGTACTTC. This translates into CASSSGAGEETQYF. This chain uses TRBV7-9 with TRBJ2-5, with D possibly being TRBD1 (6 bases). The V gene lost 4 bases and the J gene lost 3 bases, with 12 bases spanning the gap. The CDR3 has 14 amino acids. Germline-derived CDR1 and CDR2 are SEHNR and FQNEAQ (reference sequence).

There are many counts of this clonotype. The rearrangement joins TRBV12-3 or TRBV12-4 to TRBJ2-1; D is unresolved. Trimming took 4 bases from V and 6 from J, leaving 7 bases between them. This CDR3 is built from 12 residues. CDR3: CASSSVGNEQFF. The CDR3 nucleotides read TGTGCCAGCAGTTCCGTGGGCAATGAGCAGTTCTTC.

In regard to this clonotype: A read error is likely here: a far larger clone is one base away. The chain joins TRBV20-1 to TRBJ2-7; weak D call: TRBD2 (6 bases). The germline V gene has CDR1 DFQATT and CDR2 SNEGSKA (reference sequence). CDR3 length: 13 amino acids. The ends were cut back, 5 bases at V and 7 bases at J, with 18 bases in the middle. The CDR3 DNA reads TGCAGTGCTTGGGGGGAGGCCTACAATGAGCAGTACTTC. Its translation is CSAWGEAYNEQYF.

This clonotype appeared a single time. No conserved phenylalanine or tryptophan is present at the end of the CDR3, so a read error is the likely explanation. Here the CDR3 reads CASRPPRHNSPLHL. The CDR3 DNA reads TGTGCCAGCAGACCCCCTAGGCATAATTCACCCCTCCACTTA. V is TRBV6-1 and J is TRBJ1-6; D not resolved. This CDR3 is built from 14 residues. Trimming shortened V by 6 bases and J by 5 bases, and 11 bases separated the two germline ends. The germline V gene encodes CDR1 MNHNS and CDR2 SASEGT.

In the case of this clonotype: A read error is possible here, since a much larger clone lies one base away. The chain joins TRBV3-1 to TRBJ2-3; D uncertain. Germline assignment: CDR1 LGHDT and CDR2 YNNKEL (reference sequence). The V end was cut by 3 bases, the J end by 5 bases, with 18 bases between. The CDR3 loop spans 16 amino acids. CDR3 amino acids: CASSQSPTDPIDTQYF. Here the CDR3 DNA reads TGTGCCAGCAGCCAGTCACCCACGGATCCCATAGATACGCAGTATTTT.

At least ten counts were recorded for this clonotype. The chain uses TRBV18 and TRBJ1-6; unclear D gene. V lost 2 bases and J lost 8, with 4 bases in between. The V gene's germline CDR1 is KGHSH and CDR2 LQKENI. The CDR3 length is 12 residues. The CDR3 nucleotides are TGTGCCAGCTCACCATCGGATTCACCCCTCCACTTT. It is translated as CASSPSDSPLHF.

This sequence joins TRBV25-1 and TRBJ2-7; possible D gene TRBD2, 7 bases. V gave up 4 bases and J gave up 8 bases, with 15 bases separating them. This CDR3 region has 13 residues. The germline V gene has CDR1 MGHDK and CDR2 SYGVNS. The CDR3 reads CASSVGGASQQYF. The CDR3 DNA follows: TGTGCCAGCAGTGTAGGGGGGGCTTCACAGCAGTACTTC.

This clonotype was recorded at least ten times. Here the CDR3 reads CASSFNVGGGPTQAFF. In nucleotides, the CDR3 is TGCGCCAGCAGCTTTAATGTGGGTGGGGGGCCCACCCAAGCTTTCTTT. The rearrangement joins TRBV5-1 to TRBJ1-1; tentatively, D is TRBD1 (6 bases). The CDR3 spans 16 residues. Trimming cost V 2 bases and J 9 bases, with 23 bases left between them. Germline-derived CDR1 and CDR2 are SGHRS and YFSETQ.

The rearrangement joins TRBV2 to TRBJ2-2; 8 bases line up with TRBD1. The germline V gene encodes CDR1 SNHLY and CDR2 FYNNEI. With 1 base clipped from V and 6 bases from J, the junction kept 10 bases outside the gene matches. This CDR3 is 17 amino acids long. This CDR3 reads CASSEVPAGGASGELFF. The DNA for the CDR3 is TGTGCCAGCAGTGAAGTCCCGGCAGGGGGCGCGTCCGGGGAGCTGTTTTTT. Complete variable domain (other parts from reference TRBV2 and TRBJ2-2): EPEVTQTPSHQVTQMGQEVILRCVPISNHLYFYWYRQILGQKVEFLVSFYNNEISEKSEIFDDQFSVERPDGSNFTLKIRSTKLEDSAMYFCASSEVPAGGASGELFFGEGSRLTVL.

This clonotype has at least ten counts. This chain joins TRBV27 and TRBJ1-6; D perhaps matches TRBD1 (5 bases). The CDR3 contains 15 residues. The germline gives CDR1 MNHEY, CDR2 SMNVEV (reference sequence). V was trimmed by 4 bases and J by 11 bases, leaving 18 bases between them. This CDR3 reads CASSYRDPTVPPLHF. CDR3 in DNA: TGTGCCAGCAGTTACCGGGACCCGACCGTGCCACCCCTCCACTTT.

This clonotype was detected many times. The chain links TRBV2 to TRBJ2-3; no definite D call. Trimming removed 4 bases from V and 3 bases from J, with 17 bases in between. CDR1 is SNHLY, CDR2 FYNNEI, per germline. CDR3 length: 16 residues. Here the CDR3 reads CASSGGRESGTDTQYF. CDR3 bases: TGTGCCAGCAGTGGAGGCCGAGAGTCTGGTACAGATACGCAGTATTTT.

This clonotype was seen ten or more times. The rearrangement links TRBV6-1 to TRBJ1-1; 11 positions agree with TRBD1. This CDR3 spans 13 amino acids. Germline assignment: CDR1 MNHNS and CDR2 SASEGT. The junction had 8 bases not matched to a gene; V was cut back by 7 bases and J by 10 bases. CDR3 sequence: CASTRGQGDRAFF. The CDR3 DNA reads as TGTGCCAGCACACGGGGACAGGGGGACAGAGCTTTCTTT.

This chain joins TRBV10-3 and TRBJ2-7, with 16 bases matching TRBD2. This CDR3 spans 16 amino acids. Germline V CDR1 and CDR2: ENHRY, SYGVKD. The J segment lost 7 bases and the V segment lost 3 bases, leaving 6 bases of the junction unmatched. The CDR3 sequence: CAISEGTSGRAGEQYF. CDR3 DNA sequence: TGTGCCATCAGTGAAGGGACTAGCGGGAGGGCCGGGGAGCAGTACTTC.

This clonotype was seen repeatedly, ten times or more. The chain links TRBV20-1 to TRBJ2-1; D might be TRBD1 (5 bases). With 5 bases removed from V and 7 bases from J, the gap between germline ends came to 12 bases. CDR1 is DFQATT and CDR2 is SNEGSKA in the germline V gene (reference sequence). This CDR3 spans 12 amino acids. CDR3 coding DNA: TGCAGTGCTCGAAGGGGCTGGAATGAGCAGTTCTTC. This sequence encodes CSARRGWNEQFF.

This clonotype was detected only a few times. This sequence may be a read error, since a much larger clone differs from it by one base. The genes are TRBV4-1 and TRBJ1-2; D gene uncertain. Germline loops: CDR1 MGHRA, CDR2 YSYEKL. The CDR3 is 14 residues long. The CDR3 protein is CASSQIVLNYGHTF. In nucleotides, the CDR3 is TGCGCCAGCAGCCAAATTGTTCTGAACTATGGCCACACCTTC.

In its sample, this clonotype was seen many times. A read error may account for a junction end that differs from germline. J is TRBJ1-2 and V is TRBV2, with TRBD1 matching over 10 bases. The CDR3 is 14 amino acids. CDR1 and CDR2 (germline): SNHLY, FYNNEI. The CDR3 spells CASAWTGGDYGYAF. The DNA for the CDR3 is TGTGCCAGCGCATGGACAGGGGGAGACTATGGCTACGCCTTC.

The chain has TRBV13 and TRBJ2-1; the match to TRBD2 covers 9 bases. Germline V gene sequence: CDR1 PRHDT, CDR2 FYEKMQ (reference sequence). V trimming: 2 bases; J trimming: 4 bases; junction bases outside the gene matches: 6. The CDR3 consists of 16 residues. The CDR3: CASSLLGGREYNEQFF. The CDR3 DNA reads TGTGCCAGCAGCTTATTGGGCGGGAGGGAGTACAATGAGCAGTTCTTC.

This clonotype was counted many times. This chain connects TRBV6-1 to TRBJ1-2; D perhaps matches TRBD1 (6 bases). Germline CDR1 reads MNHNS; CDR2 reads SASEGT. V shed 2 bases and J shed 4 bases, with 11 bases lying between them. There are 14 residues in the CDR3. The CDR3 DNA reads as TGTGCCAGCAGTGAATACAGGGAAGTCTATGGCTACACCTTC. It is translated as CASSEYREVYGYTF.

This clonotype was seen at least ten times. V and J are TRBV6-5 and TRBJ1-1; 7 positions agree with TRBD1. The germline gives CDR1 MNHEY, CDR2 SVGAGI. After removal of 4 bases from V and 6 bases from J, the junction contained 5 bases not matched to a gene. The CDR3 spans 13 residues. The CDR3: CASSFRQGAEAFF. CDR3 DNA: TGTGCCAGCAGTTTTCGACAGGGTGCTGAAGCTTTCTTT.

In its sample, this clonotype was seen many times. The chain has TRBV12-3 or TRBV12-4 and TRBJ1-2; TRBD1 might be the D (5 bases). The CDR3 extends over 12 amino acids. Trimming pared 6 bases from V and 3 bases from J, leaving 8 bases between. CDR3 DNA: TGTGCCAGCAGAGCGGGGCACTATGGCTACACCTTC. It specifies CASRAGHYGYTF.

This clonotype has a count of ten or more. The V call is TRBV18, the J call TRBJ2-3; the D is unclear. CDR1 is KGHSH and CDR2 is LQKENI in the germline V gene. Trimming removed 2 bases from V and 2 bases from J, with 5 bases in between. The CDR3 loop spans 13 amino acids. The DNA of the CDR3 is TGTGCCAGCTCACCATACATCACAGATACGCAGTATTTT. Amino acid sequence: CASSPYITDTQYF.

A remark on this clonotype: A far larger clone is only one base removed, so a read error is likely. V is TRBV2 and J is TRBJ2-7; possible D gene TRBD1, 6 bases. Trimming removed 6 bases from V and 4 bases from J, with 22 bases in between. The CDR3 runs 16 residues. CDR1 is SNHLY, CDR2 FYNNEI, per germline. CDR3 region: CASSLAPDSRRYEQYF. The CDR3 nucleotides read TGTGCCAGCAGCTTAGCGCCGGACAGTAGAAGGTACGAGCAGTACTTC.

This clonotype was observed a handful of times. This chain connects TRBV11-1 to TRBJ2-5; D could derive from TRBD1 or TRBD2 (6 bases each). V dropped 2 bases and J dropped 5 bases, with 18 bases sitting between them. Germline lookup yields CDR1 SGHAT and CDR2 FQDESV (reference sequence). The CDR3 spans 16 residues. DNA of the CDR3: TGTGCCAGCAGCTTAAGGTTCCTAGGGGGAGGTGAGACCCAGTACTTC. Amino acids: CASSLRFLGGGETQYF.

The sample holds many counts of this clonotype. V usage is TRBV18 and J usage is TRBJ1-3, with D maybe TRBD1 (5 bases). Germline CDR1 is KGHSH and CDR2 is LQKENI. V was clipped by 0 bases and J by 2 bases, with 8 bases between them. The CDR3 runs 15 residues. The CDR3 spells CASSPPSGAGNTIYF. CDR3 bases: TGTGCCAGCTCACCACCGTCGGGGGCTGGAAACACCATATATTTT.